These T cell receptor beta chains were read from a single sample in a study of T cells in Graves' hyperthyroidism and ophthalmopathy. TCRdb analysed the multiplex PCR reads with MiXCR anew, one entry per CDR3 protein. The sample records more than 500,000 distinct CDR3 sequences, 15% to 20% being singletons. Input material: blood. Receptor source: a woman between 25 and 40 years old with Graves' ophthalmopathy. CDR3s include the opening cysteine and the closing phenylalanine or tryptophan. Fields, in order: V gene, D gene, J gene, clone size, CDR3 DNA, CDR3 protein. The D gene is left open where the match is weak. The listing skips clone size in some rows; elsewhere it reads once, few, many or a size class.

>TRBV6-1|.|TRBJ2-5|.
TGTGCCAGCAGCTACATGCGAGAGACCCAGTACTTC
CASSYMRETQYF
>TRBV19|TRBD2|TRBJ2-1|many
TGTGCCAGTAGTGTCGATAGCGGGAGAGGAAGGAATGAGCAGTTCTTC
CASSVDSGRGRNEQFF
>TRBV12-3/TRBV12-4|.|TRBJ2-3|many
TGTGCCAGCAGTTTATACGGGGACACAGATACGCAGTATTTT
CASSLYGDTDTQYF
>TRBV6-2/TRBV6-3|TRBD2|TRBJ2-3|once
TGTGCCAGCAGATCACTAGCGGCCACTGGGACAGATACGCAGTATTTT
CASRSLAATGTDTQYF
>TRBV7-9|.|TRBJ2-7|many
TGTGCCAGCAGCCGGATAGCCGACTACGAGCAGTACTTC
CASSRIADYEQYF
>TRBV20-1|TRBD2|TRBJ2-7|many
TGCAGTGCTTCCGGGACTAGCGGGAGAGGCACCCACGAGCAGTACTTC
CSASGTSGRGTHEQYF
>TRBV7-3|.|TRBJ1-1|many
TGTGCCAGCAGCTTACACCCAGGGCTGAACACTGAAGCTTTCTTT
CASSLHPGLNTEAFF
>TRBV28|.|TRBJ2-2|many
TGTGCCAGCAGTTCACCGGGACCGACGAACACCGGGGAGCTGTTTTTT
CASSSPGPTNTGELFF
>TRBV19|.|TRBJ2-1|few
TGTGCCAGTAGTCGAGGGGGGTATGAGCAGTTCTTC
CASSRGGYEQFF
>TRBV28|TRBD1|TRBJ1-5|few
TGTGCCAGCAACCTCAGGGGGCGCGGGAATCAGCCCCAGCATTTT
CASNLRGRGNQPQHF
>TRBV11-2|.|TRBJ1-1|.
TGTGCCAGCAGCTCCAGAGGATTTTTGAACACTGAAGCTTTCTTT
CASSSRGFLNTEAFF
>TRBV11-2|.|TRBJ2-3|.
TGTGCCAGCAGCCTGACAGTTACCACAGATACGCAGTATTTT
CASSLTVTTDTQYF
>TRBV9|.|TRBJ2-3|once
TGTGCCAGCAGCATTAGCGGTGGAGTTAGCGCAGATACGCAGTATTTT
CASSISGGVSADTQYF
>TRBV18|TRBD1|TRBJ1-3|many
TGTGCCAGCTCACCCGGGACAGTACGAAACACCATATATTTT
CASSPGTVRNTIYF
>TRBV28|.|TRBJ1-1|few
TGTGCCAGCGGACAGTTGGACACTGAAGCTTTCTTT
CASGQLDTEAFF
>TRBV4-2|TRBD1|TRBJ1-1|many
TGTGCCAGCAGCCAACCGGGACAGGACGAAGCTTTCTTT
CASSQPGQDEAFF
>TRBV10-3|.|TRBJ2-7|.
TGTGCCATCAGTGAGGAAGAGTACTACGAGCAGTACTTC
CAISEEEYYEQYF
>TRBV6-2/TRBV6-3|.|TRBJ2-2|few
TGTGCCAGCCGATCTAGCGCGAACACCGGGGAGCTGTTTTTT
CASRSSANTGELFF
>TRBV3-1|TRBD1|TRBJ1-5|many
TGTGCCAGCAGCCACGACAGGGGTCGGGAGCCCCAGCATTTT
CASSHDRGREPQHF
>TRBV2|.|TRBJ2-4|many
TGTGCCAGCAGTGAAGCAGGGGCCCTCAATGACATTCAGTACTTC
CASSEAGALNDIQYF
>TRBV28|.|TRBJ1-2|many
TGTGCCAGCCATCAATATGGGGGTCCTCTTGGCTACACCTTC
CASHQYGGPLGYTF
>TRBV4-1|TRBD2|TRBJ2-5|.
TGCGCCAGCAGCCAATTTGGGACTAGCGGGAGTGGGGAGACCCAGTACTTC
CASSQFGTSGSGETQYF
>TRBV20-1|.|TRBJ1-1|many
TGCAGTGCCCCGGACTCACCACCCACTGAAGCTTTCTTT
CSAPDSPPTEAFF
>TRBV12-3/TRBV12-4|TRBD1|TRBJ2-6|.
TGTGCCACCTCGCCGGGACAGGGGGACGCTGGGGCCAACGTCCTGACTTTC
CATSPGQGDAGANVLTF
>TRBV6-2/TRBV6-3|.|TRBJ1-2|few
TGTGCCAGCAGTTACGAAGGGTATCAAGGCTACACCTTC
CASSYEGYQGYTF
>TRBV12-5|TRBD2|TRBJ2-5|.
TGTGCTAGTGGTCCCGGACTAGCGTCAACAGGGACCCAGTACTTC
CASGPGLASTGTQYF
>TRBV6-2/TRBV6-3|.|TRBJ2-1|few
TGTGCCAGCAGTTCAGACGATGAGCAGTTCTTC
CASSSDDEQFF
>TRBV28|.|TRBJ1-2|.
TGTGCCAGCAGTTTACCCCCCTATGGCTACACCTTC
CASSLPPYGYTF
>TRBV28|.|TRBJ1-5|few
TGTGCCAGCAGGGGGTTTTGGCCCCAGCATTTT
CASRGFWPQHF
>TRBV6-2/TRBV6-3|TRBD2|TRBJ2-5|few
TGTGCCAGCAGTTTCGAGCGGGAGCCGTCGGAGACCCAGTACTTC
CASSFEREPSETQYF
>TRBV20-1|TRBD1|TRBJ1-5|.
TGCAGTGCTTTCCCCCAGGGGGCGGGCAATCAGCCCCAGCATTTT
CSAFPQGAGNQPQHF
>TRBV20-1|TRBD1|TRBJ1-4|many
TGCAGTGCCATGGGGACAGGGGACACATGGGCTAATGAAAAACTGTTTTTT
CSAMGTGDTWANEKLFF
>TRBV9|TRBD2|TRBJ2-7|few
TGTGCCAGCAGCGGGGATAGCGGGACGACTCTTTACGAGCAGTACTTC
CASSGDSGTTLYEQYF
>TRBV9|TRBD1|TRBJ1-2|.
TGTGCCAGCAGCGTAGACACAGGGGGCGTTCATGGCTACACCTTC
CASSVDTGGVHGYTF
>TRBV7-3|.|TRBJ2-2|.
TGTGCCAGCAGCTTTGTGGGGGGACCAACCGGGGAGCTGTTTTTT
CASSFVGGPTGELFF
>TRBV20-1|.|TRBJ2-5|.
TGCAGTGCCCTCGTCGGGGAGCAAGAGACCCAGTACTTC
CSALVGEQETQYF
>TRBV27|.|TRBJ1-4|.
TGTGCCAGCAGCACCCATAATGAAAAACTGTTTTTT
CASSTHNEKLFF
>TRBV2|.|TRBJ1-1|many
TGTGCCAGCAGCGTAGACAGGATCGCATTGAACACTGAAGCTTTCTTT
CASSVDRIALNTEAFF
>TRBV28|.|TRBJ2-5|many
TGTGCCTGCTGGGACTTAAAAGAGACCCAGTACTTC
CACWDLKETQYF
>TRBV19|TRBD1|TRBJ1-2|.
TGTGCCAGCGAAGGTGTCAGGGGGTTCGGCTATGGCTACACCTTC
CASEGVRGFGYGYTF
>TRBV28|.|TRBJ1-2|many
TGTGCCAGCAGTTTGTGGGGGGGGCGAAACTATGGCTACACCTTC
CASSLWGGRNYGYTF
>TRBV7-9|.|TRBJ2-3|many
TGTGCCAGCAGCTTGGCCATCGACACAGATACGCAGTATTTT
CASSLAIDTDTQYF
>TRBV3-1|.|TRBJ2-5|.
TGTGCCACCTCAGAGGACACTGAAGAGACCCAGTACTTC
CATSEDTEETQYF
>TRBV7-2|TRBD1|TRBJ1-1|many
TGTGCCAGCAGCCCTACTAGACAGGGGGCGAACACTGAAGCTTTCTTT
CASSPTRQGANTEAFF
>TRBV20-1|TRBD1|TRBJ2-7|many
TGCAGTGCTTCCTGGACAGGGGGCCTACCTACCTACGAGCAGTACTTC
CSASWTGGLPTYEQYF
>TRBV28|TRBD1|TRBJ2-7|many
TGTGCCAGCAGTCTCCGGGACAGGGTGATTCTTCCCTCCTACGAGCAGTACTTC
CASSLRDRVILPSYEQYF
>TRBV7-6|TRBD2|TRBJ2-5|.
TGTGCCAGCAGCTCTACCGGGACTAGCGGGGGGCGACAAGAGACCCAGTACTTC
CASSSTGTSGGRQETQYF
>TRBV13|TRBD2|TRBJ2-7|.
TGTGCCAGCAGCTCAAGGGGGACTAGCGGGGGGTTACACGAGCAGTACTTC
CASSSRGTSGGLHEQYF
>TRBV20-1|.|TRBJ1-4|.
TGCAGTGCTAGAGACAGCCTGGGTGAAAAACTGTTTTTT
CSARDSLGEKLFF
>TRBV9|.|TRBJ2-7|.
TGTGCCAGCAGCGTGGTAGGGGGGTTCGACGAGCAGTACTTC
CASSVVGGFDEQYF
>TRBV27|.|TRBJ1-5|many
TGTGCCAGCAGCCCCAGGTATGAGCAGCCCCAGCATTTT
CASSPRYEQPQHF
>TRBV18|TRBD1|TRBJ1-2|many
TGTGCCAGCTCACCCAGGACAGGGCCCAACTATGGCTACACCTTC
CASSPRTGPNYGYTF
>TRBV28|.|TRBJ2-7|many
TGTGCCAGCAGTTTGGTGGGGCAGGCAAGCTCCTACGAGCAGTACTTC
CASSLVGQASSYEQYF
>TRBV28|TRBD1|TRBJ2-7|many
TGTGCCAGCAGTACGGGGACAGGGCTCTACGAGCAGTACTTC
CASSTGTGLYEQYF
>TRBV11-1|TRBD1|TRBJ2-7|.
TGTGCCAGCAGCCCGGACAGACAGGGATCCCTCGAGCAGTACTTC
CASSPDRQGSLEQYF
>TRBV24-1|.|TRBJ2-7|.
TGTGCCACCGAAGATAGCGGAAGTGCCTACGAGCAGTACTTC
CATEDSGSAYEQYF